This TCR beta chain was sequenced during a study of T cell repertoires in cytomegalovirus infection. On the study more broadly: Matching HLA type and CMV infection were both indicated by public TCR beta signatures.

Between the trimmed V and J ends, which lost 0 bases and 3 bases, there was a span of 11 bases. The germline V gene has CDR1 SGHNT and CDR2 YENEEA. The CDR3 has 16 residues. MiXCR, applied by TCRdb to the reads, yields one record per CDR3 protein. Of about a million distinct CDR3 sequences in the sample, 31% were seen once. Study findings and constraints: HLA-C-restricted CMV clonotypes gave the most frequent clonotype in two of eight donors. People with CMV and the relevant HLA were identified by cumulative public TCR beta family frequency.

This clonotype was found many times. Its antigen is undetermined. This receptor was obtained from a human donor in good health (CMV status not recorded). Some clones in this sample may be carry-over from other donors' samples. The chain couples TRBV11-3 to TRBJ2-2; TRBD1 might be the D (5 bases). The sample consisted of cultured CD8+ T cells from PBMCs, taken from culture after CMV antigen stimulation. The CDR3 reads CASSLDGAGYTGELFF. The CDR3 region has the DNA TGTGCCAGCAGCTTAGATGGGGCAGGGTACACCGGGGAGCTGTTTTTT.